This T cell receptor beta chain stems from a study of breast tumors, draining lymph nodes, adjacent tissues. The study, taken as a whole, reports: Tumor TCR diversity was below lymph nodes but above nontumor tissue. Compared with basal-like, luminal-like tumors shared significantly more repertoire with nontumor tissue. Data fit most tumor T cells coming from lymph node, expanding in tumor.

Axillary draining lymph nodes of breast cancer patients supplied the node samples. Trimming pared 0 bases from V and 7 bases from J, leaving 8 bases between. There are 13 residues in the CDR3. Germline CDR1 reads SGHDT; CDR2 reads YYEEEE. A note on this clonotype: The antigen remains unidentified. Possible read error: a much larger clone is one base away.

One entry per CDR3 protein, called by TCRdb with MiXCR from the multiplex PCR reads. The profile shows some 130,000 distinct CDR3 sequences, 20% of them singletons. This chain connects TRBV5-6 to TRBJ2-1; D not certain. The specimen was axillary lymph node tissue. The TCR originated in a female donor with breast cancer. Some clones in this sample may be carry-over from other donors' samples. The CDR3 bases are TGTGCCAGCAGCTTGGCCGTTGCTAATGAGCAGTTCTTC. It codes for CASSLAVANEQFF.